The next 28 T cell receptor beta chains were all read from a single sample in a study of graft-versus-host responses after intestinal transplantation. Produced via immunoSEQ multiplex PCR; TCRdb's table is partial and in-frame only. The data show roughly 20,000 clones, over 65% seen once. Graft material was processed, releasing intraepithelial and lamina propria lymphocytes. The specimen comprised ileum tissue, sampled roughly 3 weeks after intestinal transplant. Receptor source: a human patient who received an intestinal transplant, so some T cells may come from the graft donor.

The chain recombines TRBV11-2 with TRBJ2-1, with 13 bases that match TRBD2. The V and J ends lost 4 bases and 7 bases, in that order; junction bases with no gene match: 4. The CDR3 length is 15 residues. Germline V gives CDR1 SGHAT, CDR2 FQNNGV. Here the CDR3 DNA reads TGTGCCAGCAGCTCGGGACTAGCGGGATCGAATGAGCAGTTCTTC. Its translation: CASSSGLAGSNEQFF.

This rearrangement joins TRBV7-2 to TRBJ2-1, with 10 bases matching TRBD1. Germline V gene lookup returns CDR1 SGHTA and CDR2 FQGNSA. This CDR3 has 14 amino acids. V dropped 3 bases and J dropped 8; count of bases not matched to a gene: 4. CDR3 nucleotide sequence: TGTGCCAGCAGCTTCGAGACAGGGGGCTATGAGCAGTTCTTC. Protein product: CASSFETGGYEQFF.

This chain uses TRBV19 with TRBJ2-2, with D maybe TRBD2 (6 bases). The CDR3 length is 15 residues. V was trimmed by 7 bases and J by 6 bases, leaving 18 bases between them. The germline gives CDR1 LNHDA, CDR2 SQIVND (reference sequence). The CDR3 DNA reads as TGTGCCAGTACTCTTAACCCCGGAGGGCCCGGGGAGCTGTTTTTT. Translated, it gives CASTLNPGGPGELFF.

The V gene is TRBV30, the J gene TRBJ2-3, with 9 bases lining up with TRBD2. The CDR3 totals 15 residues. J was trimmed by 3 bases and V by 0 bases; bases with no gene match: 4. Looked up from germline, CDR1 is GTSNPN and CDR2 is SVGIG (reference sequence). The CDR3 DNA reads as TGTGCCTGGAGTGTACTAAGCGGGGGGACAGATACGCAGTATTTT. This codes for CAWSVLSGGTDTQYF.

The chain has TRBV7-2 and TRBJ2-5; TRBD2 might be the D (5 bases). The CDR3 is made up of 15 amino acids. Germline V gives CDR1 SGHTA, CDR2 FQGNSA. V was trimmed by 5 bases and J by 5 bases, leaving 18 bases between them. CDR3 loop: CASSRSGLLVETQYF. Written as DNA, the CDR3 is TGTGCCAGCAGCCGCAGCGGCTTGCTGGTCGAGACCCAGTACTTC.

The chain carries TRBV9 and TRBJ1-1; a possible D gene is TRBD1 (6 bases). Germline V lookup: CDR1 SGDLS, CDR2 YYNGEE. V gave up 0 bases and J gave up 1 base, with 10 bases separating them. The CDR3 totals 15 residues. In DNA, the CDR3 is TGTGCCAGCAGCGTAGTTGGACAGACGAACACTGAAGCTTTCTTT. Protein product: CASSVVGQTNTEAFF.

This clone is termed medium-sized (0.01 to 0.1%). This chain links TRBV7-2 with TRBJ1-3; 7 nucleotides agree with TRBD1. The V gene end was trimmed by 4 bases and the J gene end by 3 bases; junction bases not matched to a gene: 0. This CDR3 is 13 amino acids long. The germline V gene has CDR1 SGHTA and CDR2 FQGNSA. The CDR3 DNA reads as TGTGCCAGCAGCTACAGGGGTGGAAACACCATATATTTT. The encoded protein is CASSYRGGNTIYF. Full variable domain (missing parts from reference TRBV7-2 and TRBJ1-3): GAGVSQSPSNKVTEKGKDVELRCDPISGHTALYWYRQSLGQGLEFLIYFQGNSAPDKSGLPSDRFSAERTGGSVSTLTIQRTQQEDSAVYLCASSYRGGNTIYFGEGSWLTVV.

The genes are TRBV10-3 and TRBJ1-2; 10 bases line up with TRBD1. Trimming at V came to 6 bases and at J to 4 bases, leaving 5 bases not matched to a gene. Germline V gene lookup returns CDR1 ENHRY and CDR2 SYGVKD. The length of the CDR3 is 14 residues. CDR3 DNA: TGTGCCATCAGGCCGACAGGGGGCAGCTATGGCTACACCTTC. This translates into CAIRPTGGSYGYTF.

CDR3 bases: TGTGCCAGCAGGAGGTCTTTTAGCGGGGGGGCGGTAGATACGCAGTATTTT. It is translated as CASRRSFSGGAVDTQYF. The chain recombines TRBV2 with TRBJ2-3; 11 bases map to TRBD2. V lost 6 bases and J lost 5; bases outside the gene matches: 13. This CDR3 region has 17 residues. Germline loops: CDR1 SNHLY, CDR2 FYNNEI.

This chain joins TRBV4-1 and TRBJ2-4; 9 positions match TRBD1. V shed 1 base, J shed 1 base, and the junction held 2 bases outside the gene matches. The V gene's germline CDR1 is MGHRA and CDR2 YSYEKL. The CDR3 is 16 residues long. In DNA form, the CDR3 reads TGCGCCAGCAGCCAAGCACAGGGGGCCGCCAAAAACATTCAGTACTTC. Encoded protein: CASSQAQGAAKNIQYF.

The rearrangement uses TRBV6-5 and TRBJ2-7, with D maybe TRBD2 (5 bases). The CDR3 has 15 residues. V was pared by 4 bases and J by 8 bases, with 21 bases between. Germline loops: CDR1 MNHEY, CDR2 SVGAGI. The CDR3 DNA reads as TGTGCCAGCAGTTTTACTAGTTACGGGCTCTTGAAGCAGTACTTC. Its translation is CASSFTSYGLLKQYF.

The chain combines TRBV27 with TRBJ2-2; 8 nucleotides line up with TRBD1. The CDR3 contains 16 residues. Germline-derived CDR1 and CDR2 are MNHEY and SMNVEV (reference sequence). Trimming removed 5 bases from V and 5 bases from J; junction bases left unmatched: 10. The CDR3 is CASSPQDRGKTGELFF. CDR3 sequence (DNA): TGTGCCAGCAGTCCCCAAGACAGGGGAAAGACCGGGGAGCTGTTTTTT.

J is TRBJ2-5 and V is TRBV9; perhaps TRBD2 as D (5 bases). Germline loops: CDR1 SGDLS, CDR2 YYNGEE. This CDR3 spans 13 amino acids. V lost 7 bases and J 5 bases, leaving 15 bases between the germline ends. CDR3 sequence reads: CASHVQAEETQYF. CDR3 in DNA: TGTGCCAGCCATGTCCAAGCGGAGGAGACCCAGTACTTC.

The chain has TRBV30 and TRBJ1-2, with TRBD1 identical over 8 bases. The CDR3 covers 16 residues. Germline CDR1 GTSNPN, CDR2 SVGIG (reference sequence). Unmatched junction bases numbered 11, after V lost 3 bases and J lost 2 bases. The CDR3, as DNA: TGTGCCTGGAGCGACAGGGGTCACCCAATGAACTATGGCTACACCTTC. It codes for CAWSDRGHPMNYGYTF.

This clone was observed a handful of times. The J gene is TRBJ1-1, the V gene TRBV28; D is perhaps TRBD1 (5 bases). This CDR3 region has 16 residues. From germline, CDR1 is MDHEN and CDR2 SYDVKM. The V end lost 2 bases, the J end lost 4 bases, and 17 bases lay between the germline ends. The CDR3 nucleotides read TGTGCCAGCAGTTTACGGGACTTCGGAAGGACCACTGAAGCTTTCTTT. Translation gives CASSLRDFGRTTEAFF.

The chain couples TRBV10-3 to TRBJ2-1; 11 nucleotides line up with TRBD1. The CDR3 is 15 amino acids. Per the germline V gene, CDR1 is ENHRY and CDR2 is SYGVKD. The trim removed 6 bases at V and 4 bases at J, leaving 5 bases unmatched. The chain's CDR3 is CAIRGQGGLYNEQFF. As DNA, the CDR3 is TGTGCCATCAGGGGACAGGGGGGCCTATACAATGAGCAGTTCTTC.

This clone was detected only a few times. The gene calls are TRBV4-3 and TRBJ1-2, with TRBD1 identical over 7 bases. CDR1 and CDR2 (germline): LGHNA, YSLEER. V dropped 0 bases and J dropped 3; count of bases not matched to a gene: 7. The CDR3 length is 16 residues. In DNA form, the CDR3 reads TGCGCCAGCAGCCAAGATTGGACAGGTGGTTACTATGGCTACACCTTC. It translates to CASSQDWTGGYYGYTF.

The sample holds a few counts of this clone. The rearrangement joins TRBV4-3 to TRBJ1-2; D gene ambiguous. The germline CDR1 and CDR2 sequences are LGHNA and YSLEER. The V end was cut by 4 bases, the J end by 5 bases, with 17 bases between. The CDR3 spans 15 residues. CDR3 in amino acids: CASSLSSVPRYGYTF. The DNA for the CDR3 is TGCGCCAGCAGCCTAAGTTCCGTACCCAGGTATGGCTACACCTTC.

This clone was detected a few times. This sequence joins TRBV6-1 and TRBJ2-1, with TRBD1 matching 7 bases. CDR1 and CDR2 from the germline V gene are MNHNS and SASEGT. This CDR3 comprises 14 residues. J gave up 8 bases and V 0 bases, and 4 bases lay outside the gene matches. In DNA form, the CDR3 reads TGTGCCAGCAGTGAAGCGCAGGGGGTGGATGAGCAGTTCTTC. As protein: CASSEAQGVDEQFF.

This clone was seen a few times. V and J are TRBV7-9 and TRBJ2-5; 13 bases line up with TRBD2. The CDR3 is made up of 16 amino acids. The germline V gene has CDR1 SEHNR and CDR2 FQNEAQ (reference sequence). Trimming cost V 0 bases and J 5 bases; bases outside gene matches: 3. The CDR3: CASSLALAGGSETQYF. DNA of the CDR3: TGTGCCAGCAGCTTAGCACTAGCGGGAGGGTCGGAGACCCAGTACTTC.

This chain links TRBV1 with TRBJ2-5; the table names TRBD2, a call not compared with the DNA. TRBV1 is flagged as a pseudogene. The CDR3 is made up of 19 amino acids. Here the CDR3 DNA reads TGCACCAGCAGCCAAGATTCACTAGCGGGGACACACGCCCAGGAGACCCAGTACTTC. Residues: CTSSQDSLAGTHAQETQYF.

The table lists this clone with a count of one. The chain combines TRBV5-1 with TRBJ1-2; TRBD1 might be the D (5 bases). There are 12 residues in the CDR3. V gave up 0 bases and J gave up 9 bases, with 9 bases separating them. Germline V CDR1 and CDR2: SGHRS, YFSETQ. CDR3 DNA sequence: TGCGCCAGCAGCTTGGTAAGGGGTAGCTACACCTTC. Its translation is CASSLVRGSYTF.

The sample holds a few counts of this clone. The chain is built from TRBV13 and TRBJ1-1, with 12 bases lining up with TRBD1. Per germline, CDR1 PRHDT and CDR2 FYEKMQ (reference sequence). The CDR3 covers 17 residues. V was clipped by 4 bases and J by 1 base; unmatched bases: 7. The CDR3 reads CASSSSGQGARNTEAFF. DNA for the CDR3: TGTGCCAGCAGCTCATCGGGACAGGGGGCGAGGAACACTGAAGCTTTCTTT.

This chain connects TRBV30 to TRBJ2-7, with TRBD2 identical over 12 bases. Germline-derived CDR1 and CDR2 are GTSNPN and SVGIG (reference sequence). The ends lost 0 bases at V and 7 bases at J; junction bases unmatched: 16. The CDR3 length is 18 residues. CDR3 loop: CAWSVTGLAGGRLKEQYF. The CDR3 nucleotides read TGTGCCTGGAGTGTTACGGGACTAGCGGGTGGTAGGTTAAAGGAGCAGTACTTC.

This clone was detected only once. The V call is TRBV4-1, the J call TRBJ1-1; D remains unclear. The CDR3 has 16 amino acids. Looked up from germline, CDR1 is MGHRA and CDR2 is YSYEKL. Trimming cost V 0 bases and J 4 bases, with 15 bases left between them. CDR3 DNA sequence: TGCGCCAGCAGCCAAGATCCGCCCTTGCGGGGCACTGAAGCTTTCTTT. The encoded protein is CASSQDPPLRGTEAFF.

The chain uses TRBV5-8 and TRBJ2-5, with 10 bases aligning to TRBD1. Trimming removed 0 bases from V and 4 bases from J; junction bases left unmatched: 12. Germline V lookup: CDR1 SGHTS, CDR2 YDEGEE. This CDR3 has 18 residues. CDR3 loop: CASSLVYLAGQGSETQYF. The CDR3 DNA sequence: TGTGCCAGCAGCTTGGTTTATCTTGCGGGACAGGGGTCAGAGACCCAGTACTTC. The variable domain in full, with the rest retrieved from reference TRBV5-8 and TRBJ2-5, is EAGVTQSPTHLIKTRGQQATLRCSPISGHTSVYWYQQALGLGLQFLLWYDEGEERNRGNFPPRFSGRQFPNYSSELNVNALELEDSALYLCASSLVYLAGQGSETQYFGPGTRLLVL.

The CDR3 coding sequence is TGTGCCATCTCAGGGGGGGGACTAGCGGGCGCCACAGATACGCAGTATTTT. It yields the protein CAISGGGLAGATDTQYF. This chain joins TRBV2 and TRBJ2-3; 12 nucleotides agree with TRBD2. With 10 bases clipped from V and 2 bases from J, the junction kept 13 bases outside the gene matches. The CDR3 sequence is 17 residues long. CDR1 is SNHLY and CDR2 is FYNNEI in the germline V gene. The variable domain in full, with the rest retrieved from reference TRBV2 and TRBJ2-3, is EPEVTQTPSHQVTQMGQEVILRCVPISNHLYFYWYRQILGQKVEFLVSFYNNEISEKSEIFDDQFSVERPDGSNFTLKIRSTKLEDSAMYFCAISGGGLAGATDTQYFGPGTRLTVL.

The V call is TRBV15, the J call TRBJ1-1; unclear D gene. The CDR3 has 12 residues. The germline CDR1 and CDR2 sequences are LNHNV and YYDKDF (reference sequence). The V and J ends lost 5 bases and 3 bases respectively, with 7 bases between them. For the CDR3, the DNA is TGTGCCACCAGCCAAGTAGACACTGAAGCTTTCTTT. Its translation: CATSQVDTEAFF.